The 25 T cell receptor beta chains listed next were all sequenced from one sample in a study of blood T cell repertoires in COVID-19 (dated by TCRdb to 2020 to 2021). The library was obtained by the immunoSEQ multiplex PCR assay. Held by TCRdb, this immuneACCESS table contains in-frame sequences only and omits some clones. Under half of the omission traces to an unresolved V gene where checked; the cause of the rest is unknown. This sample comprises 200,000 to 250,000 clones, around 88% of them detected only once. Clones ranked in the top ten supply 5% to 6% of the sample. Sequencing was done on a sample of peripheral blood. The receptor set was obtained from an elderly woman with COVID-19, enrolled during active disease.

The J gene is TRBJ1-1, the V gene TRBV12-3 or TRBV12-4; TRBD1 might be the D (6 bases). The CDR3 totals 12 residues. V was cut by 8 bases and J by 5 bases, with 12 bases left in between. The CDR3 protein is CASGGGGTEAFF. CDR3 sequence (DNA): TGTGCCAGCGGGGGGGGCGGGACTGAAGCTTTCTTT.

This clone was seen just once. The chain uses TRBV28 and TRBJ2-5; 7 bases agree with TRBD2. The junction had 5 bases not matched to a gene; V was cut back by 7 bases and J by 0 bases. The CDR3 has 14 residues. Germline V gene data show CDR1 as MDHEN and CDR2 as SYDVKM. In DNA form, the CDR3 reads TGTGCCAGCATTAGAGCGGGGTACCAAGAGACCCAGTACTTC. It is translated as CASIRAGYQETQYF.

V gene TRBV27 combines with J gene TRBJ2-5; TRBD2 aligns across 9 bases. The CDR3 consists of 16 residues. Trimming at V came to 4 bases and at J to 5 bases, leaving 11 bases not matched to a gene. The germline CDR1 and CDR2 sequences are MNHEY and SMNVEV (reference sequence). The CDR3 loop is CASSYLSGGTKETQYF. For the CDR3, the DNA is TGTGCCAGCAGTTATCTTAGCGGGGGTACTAAGGAGACCCAGTACTTC.

The table lists this clone with a count of one. The J gene is TRBJ1-4, the V gene TRBV19; TRBD1 matches 9 bases. Germline CDR1 reads LNHDA; CDR2 reads SQIVND (reference sequence). This CDR3 is built from 14 residues. The V gene end was trimmed by 6 bases and the J gene end by 4 bases; junction bases not matched to a gene: 3. CDR3 protein: CASRGQGLNEKLFF. CDR3 DNA: TGTGCCAGTAGGGGACAGGGCCTTAATGAAAAACTGTTTTTT.

In the case of this clone: At one of its ends the junction is not consistent with the germline gene, which may arise from a read error. Other DNA sequences in this sample translate to the same CDR3. V gene TRBV5-1 combines with J gene TRBJ1-1; 8 bases fit TRBD1. Looked up from germline, CDR1 is SGHRS and CDR2 is YFSETQ. The CDR3 is 13 amino acids. CDR3 bases: TGTGCCAGCAGCTCGGGACAGGCGAATGAAGCTTTCTTT. Translating it yields CASSSGQANEAFF.

The chain uses TRBV18 and TRBJ1-1; TRBD1 might be the D (6 bases). CDR3 length: 14 amino acids. The V gene's germline CDR1 is KGHSH and CDR2 LQKENI. V lost 4 bases, J lost 0 bases, and 9 bases lay in between. In nucleotides, the CDR3 is TGTGCCAGCTCACTACAGGGTATGAACACTGAAGCTTTCTTT. Translated, it gives CASSLQGMNTEAFF.

As DNA, the CDR3 is TGTGCCAGCAGCCCCCCGACAGTTTTCGGACGGACCGCCGATGGAGACGAGCAGTACTTC. Protein sequence: CASSPPTVFGRTADGDEQYF. This sequence joins TRBV3-1 (or the pseudogene TRBV3-2) and TRBJ2-7, with D possibly TRBD1 on 5 matching bases. CDR1 LGHDT and CDR2 YNNKEL come from the germline V gene (reference sequence). V dropped 4 bases and J dropped 5 bases, with 33 bases sitting between them. The CDR3 contains 20 residues.

The chain combines TRBV29-1 with TRBJ1-2, with 7 nucleotides matching TRBD1. The V segment lost 5 bases and the J segment 4 bases; nucleotides outside the gene matches: 7. This CDR3 is 13 amino acids long. Germline values: CDR1 SQVTM, CDR2 ANQGSEA. The CDR3 is CSVQQGTSYGYTF. CDR3 DNA sequence: TGCAGCGTTCAACAGGGGACTAGCTATGGCTACACCTTC.

CDR3 amino acids: CASSLAGQGAEKLFF. The CDR3 bases are TGTGCCAGCAGCTTAGCAGGACAGGGCGCTGAAAAACTGTTTTTT. This rearrangement joins TRBV7-2 to TRBJ1-4, with TRBD1 identical over 8 bases. CDR3 length: 15 residues. Germline loops: CDR1 SGHTA, CDR2 FQGNSA. V was pared by 0 bases and J by 7 bases, with 4 bases of the junction left unmatched.

The chain links TRBV19 to TRBJ1-1; 11 bases are shared with TRBD1. From germline, CDR1 is LNHDA and CDR2 SQIVND (reference sequence). V lost 5 bases, J lost 3 bases, and 5 bases stayed unmatched. The CDR3 is 15 amino acids. The DNA for the CDR3 is TGTGCCAGTAGTCGGTGGGGACAGGGGGACACTGAAGCTTTCTTT. It translates to CASSRWGQGDTEAFF.

The chain joins TRBV30 to TRBJ2-5, with 14 nucleotides matching TRBD2. The J segment lost 10 bases and the V segment lost 4 bases, leaving 5 bases of the junction unmatched. The CDR3 has 13 residues. Germline V CDR1 and CDR2: GTSNPN, SVGIG (reference sequence). CDR3 in DNA: TGTGCCTGGAAGACTAGCGGGGGGGCGAACCAGTACTTC. Translated, it gives CAWKTSGGANQYF.

This clone occurred a few times. The rearrangement uses TRBV7-9 and TRBJ1-6; weak D call: TRBD1 (5 bases). Per germline, CDR1 SEHNR and CDR2 FQNEAQ (reference sequence). Trimming shortened V by 0 bases and J by 9 bases, and 12 bases separated the two germline ends. This CDR3 spans 15 amino acids. CDR3 nucleotides: TGTGCCAGCAGCTTAGCAGTGACAGCTTCTTCACCCCTCCACTTT. This translates into CASSLAVTASSPLHF.

This sequence joins TRBV9 and TRBJ1-3; 12 bases agree with TRBD1. V lost 2 bases to trimming and J lost 0 bases; unmatched junction nucleotides: 9. Germline V gene data show CDR1 as SGDLS and CDR2 as YYNGEE. This CDR3 has 19 residues. The DNA of the CDR3 is TGTGCCAGCAGCGTGGGCCTGGGACAGGGGGCTATCTCTGGAAACACCATATATTTT. This sequence encodes CASSVGLGQGAISGNTIYF.

The rearrangement uses TRBV11-2 and TRBJ1-1, with D possibly matching TRBD1 (5 bases). V was clipped by 4 bases and J by 4 bases, with 13 bases between them. Germline V gene lookup returns CDR1 SGHAT and CDR2 FQNNGV. This CDR3 is 14 amino acids long. The DNA of the CDR3 is TGTGCCAGCAGCTCCCAGGGTAGGAGCACTGAAGCTTTCTTT. It is translated as CASSSQGRSTEAFF.

The chain combines TRBV7-2 with TRBJ1-1; the D gene is possibly TRBD1 (5 bases). Between the trimmed V and J ends, which lost 1 base and 1 base, there was a span of 7 bases. Germline V gene lookup returns CDR1 SGHTA and CDR2 FQGNSA. The CDR3 has 14 residues. CDR3 loop: CASSLGQKNTEAFF. The CDR3 DNA is TGTGCCAGCAGCTTAGGACAGAAGAACACTGAAGCTTTCTTT.

The rearrangement uses TRBV7-2 and TRBJ1-1; 12 nucleotides agree with TRBD1. With V trimmed by 4 bases and J by 11 bases, 14 bases remained unmatched. The germline V gene has CDR1 SGHTA and CDR2 FQGNSA. CDR3 size: 16 residues. The CDR3 loop reads CASSYTTGTGGGRAFF. DNA of the CDR3: TGTGCCAGCAGCTACACCACCGGGACAGGGGGCGGGAGGGCTTTCTTT. Looking up the rest from reference TRBV7-2 and TRBJ1-1 gives the full variable domain: GAGVSQSPSNKVTEKGKDVELRCDPISGHTALYWYRQSLGQGLEFLIYFQGNSAPDKSGLPSDRFSAERTGGSVSTLTIQRTQQEDSAVYLCASSYTTGTGGGRAFFGQGTRLTVV.

The CDR3 region is CASRFEGTEAGAISPSQHF. The CDR3 DNA reads TGTGCAAGTCGGTTCGAAGGGACCGAAGCGGGAGCAATCAGCCCTAGCCAGCATTTT. The genes are TRBV12-2 and TRBJ1-5. TRBV12-2 is annotated as a pseudogene. The CDR3 sequence is 19 residues long.

The rearrangement uses TRBV6-5 and TRBJ1-4; TRBD1 matches at 8 bases. Germline lookup yields CDR1 MNHEY and CDR2 SVGAGI. Trimming cost V 5 bases and J 6 bases; bases outside gene matches: 8. The CDR3 has 15 amino acids. The DNA of the CDR3 is TGTGCCAGCAGTAGGTTGACAGGGGAGGATGAAAAACTGTTTTTT. It encodes CASSRLTGEDEKLFF.

As for this clone: The same CDR3 arises from other DNA sequences in this sample as well. V is TRBV6-6 and J is TRBJ2-6; TRBD2 might be the D (5 bases). CDR1 is MNHNY, CDR2 SVGAGI, per germline (reference sequence). Trimming pared 7 bases from V and 1 base from J, leaving 5 bases between. This CDR3 has 13 residues. For the CDR3, the DNA is TGTGCCAGCACGGGGTCTGGGGCCAACGTCCTGACTTTC. Its translation: CASTGSGANVLTF.

The chain recombines TRBV19 with TRBJ1-2; 10 nucleotides agree with TRBD1. This CDR3 comprises 14 residues. Per the germline V gene, CDR1 is LNHDA and CDR2 is SQIVND (reference sequence). V shed 1 base, J shed 7 bases, and the junction held 3 bases outside the gene matches. CDR3 DNA: TGTGCCAGTAGTATAGGACAGGGGGCGCCTGGCTACACCTTC. Amino acid sequence: CASSIGQGAPGYTF.

This clone appeared once. The V gene is TRBV18, the J gene TRBJ2-1; the match to TRBD1 covers 9 bases. V trimming: 3 bases; J trimming: 4 bases; junction bases outside the gene matches: 10. The germline V gene has CDR1 KGHSH and CDR2 LQKENI. The length of the CDR3 is 17 residues. CDR3 protein: CASSPFAGQGLYNEQFF. The DNA of the CDR3 is TGTGCCAGCTCACCGTTCGCGGGACAGGGATTATACAATGAGCAGTTCTTC.

CDR3 amino acids: CASSVAFTSGGAGYNEQFF. The CDR3 DNA reads as TGTGCCAGCAGCGTAGCGTTCACTAGCGGGGGGGCCGGGTACAATGAGCAGTTCTTC. This rearrangement joins TRBV9 to TRBJ2-1; 13 bases are a match to TRBD2. The CDR3 covers 19 residues. V lost 0 bases and J lost 4; bases outside the gene matches: 10. The germline gives CDR1 SGDLS, CDR2 YYNGEE.

The chain uses TRBV12-3 or TRBV12-4 and TRBJ2-7, with D maybe TRBD1 (6 bases). V was cut by 6 bases and J by 2 bases, with 11 bases left in between. This CDR3 has 13 residues. The CDR3 bases are TGTGCCAGCAGCCTAGACAGGACCTACGAGCAGTACTTC. As protein: CASSLDRTYEQYF.

The chain combines TRBV2 with TRBJ1-6, with a possible D match to TRBD1 (6 bases). The V end lost 3 bases, the J end lost 9 bases, and 12 bases lay between the germline ends. There are 14 residues in the CDR3. Germline V gene lookup returns CDR1 SNHLY and CDR2 FYNNEI. The chain's CDR3 is CASSEDRMSSPLHF. The CDR3 coding sequence is TGTGCCAGCAGTGAGGACAGAATGAGTTCACCCCTCCACTTT.

The chain carries TRBV30 and TRBJ1-3; weak D call: TRBD1 (5 bases). Trimming left V 4 bases short and J 4 bases short, with 14 bases between. CDR1 and CDR2 (germline): GTSNPN, SVGIG (reference sequence). The CDR3 length is 14 residues. The CDR3 is CAWKLGTVGNTIYF. CDR3 nucleotides: TGTGCCTGGAAGCTAGGGACTGTAGGAAACACCATATATTTT.